This TCR beta chain was sequenced for a study of CD8 T cells in ankylosing spondylitis. General observations from the study: Ankylosing spondylitis blood appeared to carry a characteristic TCR beta motif of roughly eight highly homologous variants. Reportedly, significant enrichment of disease-linked clones occurred in matched ankylosing spondylitis synovial fluid. Researchers report that disease-linked clones proved CD8+ and relatively rare in peripheral blood. Existing reports had already noted some motif variants in reactive arthritis synovial fluid and blood.

CDR1 is SGHRS, CDR2 YFSETQ, per germline. The CDR3 runs to 14 residues. Trimming took off 4 bases at V and 8 bases at J, with 16 bases between the two ends. Many counts were recorded for this clonotype. Its target is not known. Making use of molecular barcodes, quantitative 5'-RACE generated TCR beta libraries. TCRdb itself ran the 5' RACE reads through MiXCR, one entry per CDR3 protein. Among about 330,000 distinct CDR3 sequences listed, roughly 8% were seen once. Sequenced: blood, either unsorted or a sorted T cell fraction (not recorded which). V and J are TRBV5-1 and TRBJ2-1, with D possibly matching TRBD2 (5 bases). This sequence was found in a male donor with ankylosing spondylitis. The CDR3 coding sequence is TGCGCCAGCAGCCTGCCCAGTAGCGCACATGAGCAGTTCTTC. As protein: CASSLPSSAHEQFF.